The clone carrying this TCR beta chain was observed a few times. Data came from immunoSEQ multiplex PCR; TCRdb stores just in-frame clones and leaves some out. The table records approximately 730,000 clones, 70% to 90% of them present only once. These data belong to a study of shared T cell receptors in the human thymus. These data also featured in a second study, about human thymus T cells. From that report: All donors were healthy Finnish infants who were undergoing corrective surgery to treat congenital heart defects. Thymic resections from corrective heart surgery supplied the tissue. Thymic as well as blood repertoires seemed to favor certain V and J genes unevenly.

The receptor's source is a girl less than two years old with a congenital heart defect. Material: thymocytes.

As DNA, the CDR3 is TGTGCCAGCAGCCAAGGACTCGGGACAGTCTATGGCTACACCTTC. Its protein product is CASSQGLGTVYGYTF. The V gene is TRBV14, the J gene TRBJ1-2, with 7 bases lining up with TRBD1. The CDR3 is made up of 15 amino acids. Germline CDR1 reads SGHDN; CDR2 reads FVKESK. The V segment lost 1 base and the J segment 4 bases; nucleotides outside the gene matches: 6.